Given below is one T cell receptor (beta chain) in context. The data stem from a study of blood T cell dynamics during melanoma immunotherapy. The CDR3 extends over 14 amino acids. The germline V gene encodes CDR1 SEHNR and CDR2 FQNEAQ (reference sequence). V lost 7 bases, J lost 0 bases, and 12 bases lay in between. Documented time point: pre-treatment baseline. Disease control meant complete response, partial response or stable disease at 12 weeks. Patients had no prior systemic cancer treatment, immunosuppressants or other active cancers. Profiled with immunoSEQ multiplex PCR; TCRdb holds only in-frame clones, not every one. The sample has 10,000 or so clones, approximately 84% seen once; the top ten hold 12% to 15%.

The TCR was taken from a human donor with melanoma. The sequenced sample was blood, obtained from a patient treated with checkpoint blockade. The chain combines TRBV7-9 with TRBJ1-1; D is possibly TRBD1 (5 bases). The CDR3 protein is CASNTGTVNTEAFF. The CDR3 bases are TGTGCCAGCAACACGGGGACTGTGAACACTGAAGCTTTCTTT.